The clone carrying this T cell receptor (beta chain) was observed many times. What it binds is not known. This sample is part of a study of T cells after yellow fever vaccination. Whole-study results and caveats: Weaker overall was a secondary response that nonetheless peaked faster, on day 5 versus 15. Detected again after the booster were most primary-vaccination clones, at 95% to 98% CD4 and roughly 88% CD8. Overlap between CD4 and CD8 compartments was detected for a small share of clonotypes.

Deletions cut 3 bases from V and 5 bases from J, with 13 bases between. CDR3 size: 14 residues. One entry per CDR3 protein, called by TCRdb with MiXCR from the 5' RACE reads. This table has hundreds of thousands of distinct CDR3 sequences, approximately 3.9% appearing once. This chain connects TRBV12-3 or TRBV12-4 to TRBJ2-5, with D perhaps matching TRBD1 or TRBD2 (5 bases each). The TCR sequence derives from a man younger than 35 who received the YFV17D yellow fever vaccine. Sample: PBMCs, taken on the day of the yellow fever booster vaccination. CDR3 amino acids: CASSLRGLGETQYF. The CDR3 nucleotides read TGTGCCAGCAGTTTGAGGGGTTTAGGGGAGACCCAGTACTTC.